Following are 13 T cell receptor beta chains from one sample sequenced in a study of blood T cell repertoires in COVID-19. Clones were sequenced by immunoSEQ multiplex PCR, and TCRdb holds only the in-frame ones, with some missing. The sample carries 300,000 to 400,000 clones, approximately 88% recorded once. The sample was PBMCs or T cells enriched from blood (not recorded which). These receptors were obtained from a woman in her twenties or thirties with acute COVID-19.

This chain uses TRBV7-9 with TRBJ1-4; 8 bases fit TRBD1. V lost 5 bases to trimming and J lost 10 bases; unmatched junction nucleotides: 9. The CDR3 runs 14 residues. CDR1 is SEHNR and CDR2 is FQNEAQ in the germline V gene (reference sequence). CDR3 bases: TGTGCCAGCAGCGCCCGACGAGACAGGGGAAAACTGTTTTTT. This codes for CASSARRDRGKLFF.

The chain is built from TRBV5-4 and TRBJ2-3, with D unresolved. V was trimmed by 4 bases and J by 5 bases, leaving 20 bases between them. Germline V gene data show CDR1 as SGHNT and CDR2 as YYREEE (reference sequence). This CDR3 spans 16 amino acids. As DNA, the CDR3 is TGTGCCAGCAGCCCCCCCGGTCATATCGGTGGAGATACGCAGTATTTT. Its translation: CASSPPGHIGGDTQYF. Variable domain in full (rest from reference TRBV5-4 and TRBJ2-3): ETGVTQSPTHLIKTRGQQVTLRCSSQSGHNTVSWYQQALGQGPQFIFQYYREEENGRGNFPPRFSGLQFPNYSSELNVNALELDDSALYLCASSPPGHIGGDTQYFGPGTRLTVL.

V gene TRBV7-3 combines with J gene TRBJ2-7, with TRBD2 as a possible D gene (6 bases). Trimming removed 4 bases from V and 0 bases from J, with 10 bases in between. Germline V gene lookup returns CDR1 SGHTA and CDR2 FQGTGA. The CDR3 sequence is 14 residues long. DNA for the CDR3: TGTGCCAGCAGCTCCGGGGGTAGCTCCTACGAGCAGTACTTC. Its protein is CASSSGGSSYEQYF.

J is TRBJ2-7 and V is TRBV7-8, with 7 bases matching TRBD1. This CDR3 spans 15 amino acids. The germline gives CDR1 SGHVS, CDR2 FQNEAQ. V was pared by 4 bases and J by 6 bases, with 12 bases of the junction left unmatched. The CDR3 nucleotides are TGTGCCAGCAGCTCTCAGGGGGTTCCCCTCTCCGAGCAGTACTTC. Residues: CASSSQGVPLSEQYF.

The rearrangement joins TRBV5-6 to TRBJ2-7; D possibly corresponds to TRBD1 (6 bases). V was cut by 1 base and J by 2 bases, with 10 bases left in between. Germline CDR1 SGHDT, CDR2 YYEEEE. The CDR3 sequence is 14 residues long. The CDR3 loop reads CASSLTGSPYEQYF. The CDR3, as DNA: TGTGCCAGCAGCTTGACAGGGAGTCCCTACGAGCAGTACTTC.

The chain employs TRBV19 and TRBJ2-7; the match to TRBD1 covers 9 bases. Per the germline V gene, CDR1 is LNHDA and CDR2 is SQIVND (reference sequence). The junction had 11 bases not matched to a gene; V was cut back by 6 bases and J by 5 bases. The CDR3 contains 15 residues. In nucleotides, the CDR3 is TGTGCCAGTAGCCCAACCACCGGGACAGGGAACGAGCAGTACTTC. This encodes CASSPTTGTGNEQYF.

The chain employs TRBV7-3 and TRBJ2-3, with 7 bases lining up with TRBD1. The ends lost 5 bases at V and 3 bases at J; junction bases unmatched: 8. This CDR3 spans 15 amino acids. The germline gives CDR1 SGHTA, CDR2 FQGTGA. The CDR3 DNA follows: TGTGCCAGCAGCCGACAGGGTCCCGGGACAGATACGCAGTATTTT. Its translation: CASSRQGPGTDTQYF.

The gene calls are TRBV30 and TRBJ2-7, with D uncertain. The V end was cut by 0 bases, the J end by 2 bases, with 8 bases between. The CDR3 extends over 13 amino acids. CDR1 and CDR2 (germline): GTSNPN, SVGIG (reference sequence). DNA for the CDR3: TGTGCCTGGAGTGTATCCCAGGCCTACGAGCAGTACTTC. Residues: CAWSVSQAYEQYF.

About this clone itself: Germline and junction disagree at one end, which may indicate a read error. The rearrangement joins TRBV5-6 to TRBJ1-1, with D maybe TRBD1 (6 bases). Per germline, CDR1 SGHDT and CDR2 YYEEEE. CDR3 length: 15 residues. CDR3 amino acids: CASTLGGLMNTEAFF. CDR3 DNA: TGTGCCAGCACCTTGGGGGGCCTAATGAACACTGAAGCTTTCTTT.

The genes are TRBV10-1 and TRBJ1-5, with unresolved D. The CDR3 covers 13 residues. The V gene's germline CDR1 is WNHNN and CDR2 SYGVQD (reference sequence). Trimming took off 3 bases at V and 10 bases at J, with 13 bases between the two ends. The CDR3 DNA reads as TGCGCCAGCAGTGAAGGAGGGCAGCCACCCCAGCATTTT. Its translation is CASSEGGQPPQHF.

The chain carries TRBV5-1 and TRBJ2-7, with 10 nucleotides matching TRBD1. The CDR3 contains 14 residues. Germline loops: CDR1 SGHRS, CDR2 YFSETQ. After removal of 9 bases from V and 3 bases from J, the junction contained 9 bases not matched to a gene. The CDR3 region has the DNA TGCGCCACAAGCCCGGGACAGGGGAACTACGAGCAGTACTTC. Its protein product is CATSPGQGNYEQYF.

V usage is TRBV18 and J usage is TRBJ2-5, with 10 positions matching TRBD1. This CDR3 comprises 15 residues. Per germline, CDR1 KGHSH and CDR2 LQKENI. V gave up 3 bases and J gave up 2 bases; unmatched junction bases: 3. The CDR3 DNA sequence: TGTGCCAGCTCACCCGGGACAGGGGCTCAAGAGACCCAGTACTTC. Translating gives CASSPGTGAQETQYF.

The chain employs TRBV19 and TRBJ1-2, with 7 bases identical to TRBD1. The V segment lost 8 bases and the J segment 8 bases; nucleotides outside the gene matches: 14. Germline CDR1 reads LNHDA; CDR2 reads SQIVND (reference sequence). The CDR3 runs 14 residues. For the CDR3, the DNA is TGTGCCAGTCTCGGGACAGCGAAATCATACGGCTACACCTTC. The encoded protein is CASLGTAKSYGYTF.